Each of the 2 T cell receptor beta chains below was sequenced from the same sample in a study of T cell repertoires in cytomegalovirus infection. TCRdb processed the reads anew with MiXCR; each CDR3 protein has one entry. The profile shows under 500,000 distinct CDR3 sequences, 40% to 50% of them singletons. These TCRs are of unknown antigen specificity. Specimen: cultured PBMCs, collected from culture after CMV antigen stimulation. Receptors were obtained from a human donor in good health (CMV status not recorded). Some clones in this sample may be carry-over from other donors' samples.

The CDR3 coding sequence is TGTGCCAGCAGGCAGGGACTGAACTACGAGCAGTACTTC. This codes for CASRQGLNYEQYF. The gene calls are TRBV6-2 or TRBV6-3 and TRBJ2-7; D might be TRBD2 (6 bases). The length of the CDR3 is 13 residues. Between the trimmed V and J ends, which lost 6 bases and 3 bases, there was a span of 12 bases. Looked up from germline, CDR1 is MNHEY and CDR2 is SVGEGT.

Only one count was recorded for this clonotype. The CDR3 loop is CATSPEFPGAKNIQYF. The DNA for the CDR3 is TGTGCCACCAGCCCAGAATTCCCGGGTGCCAAAAACATTCAGTACTTC. This chain connects TRBV15 to TRBJ2-4; D gene unclear. CDR1 and CDR2 (germline): LNHNV, YYDKDF (reference sequence). There are 16 residues in the CDR3. V was clipped by 5 bases and J by 1 base, with 15 bases between them.